This T cell receptor beta chain was observed in a study of cytomegalovirus exposure and HLA in healthy donors (dated by TCRdb to about 2017). A note on the overall study: An earlier analysis of some 600 of the donors reported 250 to 350 Gb of sequence data and 117 million unique TCR beta sequences obtained from about 179 million T cells. An early release covering roughly 640 HLA-typed donors comprised approximately 290 gigabases of sequencing data and around 80 million unique TCR sequences. The genetic ancestry cluster associated with self-reported Caucasian donors included 81% of the roughly 400 genotyped donors. The study aimed to test whether signatures of past pathogen exposure could be identified by cataloging public T cell receptors. The T cell repertoires of several hundred subjects were profiled by immunosequencing and related to cytomegalovirus serostatus. Along with the roughly 710-subject first cohort, a separate validation cohort of over 90 different subjects was used. The study combined high-throughput TCR immunosequencing, statistical association of individual TCRs with disease status, and machine learning to predict cytomegalovirus infection status. In a later analysis, previously published TCR beta repertoires from several hundred donors were re-analyzed and high-resolution HLA genotyping was added so that TCR occurrence patterns could be studied. Rather than drawing on any new phenotypic data, the later analysis identified candidate immune exposures from TCR beta sequences and the way those sequences occurred across donors. To decide whether each TCR beta V gene segment behaved as functional or pseudogenic, an earlier analysis of 587 of the donors relied on high-throughput TCR beta sequencing. Donor age, sex, ethnicity and CMV serostatus were collected together with the repertoire data. A later genetic analysis used genome-wide SNP genotypes for about three fifths of the 666 donors, treating that subset as a discovery cohort. Every repertoire in the discovery cohort had been generated on one and the same sequencing platform. HLA typing covered class I and class II loci at four-digit resolution. The number of donors typed differed by locus, with about 629-640 for A, B, C, DRB1 and DQB1, more than 500 for DQA1, approximately 580 for DPA1, and over 400 for DPB1. Roughly 5 DR-DQ haplotypes were handled as single units for association and clustering, since linkage in the cohort was strong. On average, around 230,000 unique TCR beta nucleotide sequences were sequenced per donor among about 400 genotyped donors of the cohort, with approximately 18% of those sequences being non-productive.

Receptor amplification or capture employed the immunoSEQ multiplex PCR assay. The multiplex PCR relied on a mix of 60 forward primers for TCR Vbeta segments and 13 reverse primers for TCR Jbeta segments. The CDR3 region of rearranged TCR beta genes was amplified from genomic DNA by a multiplex PCR assay. Amplified TCR beta libraries were sequenced as 87-base-pair reads on the Illumina HiSeq System. The paper's data handling went like this. A later analysis tallied tens of millions of unique TCR beta chains across the 666 repertoires, and some 10 million of those chains were shared by two or more donors. To remove PCR and sequencing errors, raw reads were error-corrected and collapsed into unique sequences using a nearest-neighbor algorithm that merged closely related sequences. CDR3 sequences were aligned to IMGT reference sequences to assign V, D and J gene segments. For a sequence to be retained, a match of at least six nucleotides was required to both a V gene segment and a J gene segment. A rearrangement counted as productive if the CDR3 had no stop codons and remained in frame with V and J, and every other rearrangement counted as non-productive. Following IMGT convention, CDR3 was defined as the stretch from the second conserved V-encoded cysteine to the conserved J-encoded phenylalanine. In an earlier analysis of some 550 of the donors, sequences lacking an unambiguous match to a single V gene segment were excluded. In an earlier analysis of several hundred of the donors, a V segment was called functional when productive rearrangements were above 56.7%, and segregating when the standard deviation between donors exceeded 5%. A statistical classification framework was developed to diagnose cytomegalovirus status using the catalog of TCR beta chain sequences. A later analysis assigned V and J genes by comparing TCR nucleotide sequences with IMGT/GENE-DB human TR gene sequences. Using the TCRdist pipeline, a later analysis assigned CDR3 sequences along with most-parsimonious VDJ recombination scenarios. In a later analysis, each TCR beta chain was defined by its CDR3 amino acid sequence together with its V-gene family, and reads lacking a unique V-gene family were excluded. As a way to deal with suspected cross-contamination and a sequencing artifact, a later analysis dropped 450 to 700 nucleotide sequences that were highly shared and had low generation probability. In a later analysis, a clonal expansion index was calculated for each public chain from normalized within-repertoire ranks of inferred template counts. Generation probabilities in a later analysis came from a VDJ recombination model fitted to out-of-frame rearrangements, and those results were checked against IGoR. Hypergeometric tests were used in a later analysis to score TCR-TCR, TCR-HLA and TCR-CMV co-occurrence, with a repertoire-size bias correction applied to the TCR pairs. A later analysis estimated false discovery rates by permuting HLA or CMV assignments 20 times. In a later analysis, co-occurring TCRs were grouped with DBSCAN, and TCRdist sequence similarity was added when clustering was performed within HLA-allele-positive subsets. Co-occurrence clustering excluded repertoires with fewer than 30,000 or more than 120,000 public chains, plus five with anomalous nucleotide sharing. Imported from immuneACCESS, the table was reduced by TCRdb to in-frame sequences with V and J called. These copies leave out some clones; in studies compared against another copy, an unresolved V gene accounts for under half, and the cause of the remainder is not known. Clone size and the V and J calls come from that table; the DNA yielded D and trimming. This sample comprises about 86,000 clones, about two thirds of them detected only once. The top ten clones comprise under 8.5% of the sample.

Findings and caveats that apply to the study as a whole: Broadly in line with IMGT annotations, most TCR beta V segments showed up in productive rearrangements about 87% or about 30% of the time in an earlier analysis of roughly 590 of the donors. Most TCR sequences were seen in very few donors, while some public TCRs were found in many individuals. CMV serostatus was the only immune exposure information available for the cohort. It was suggested by the authors that the approach could potentially be generalized to other disease states and immunological phenotypes. A later analysis reported that several top co-occurrence clusters appeared linked to parvovirus B19, influenza, CMV and Epstein-Barr virus. In a later analysis, HLA-associated TCR beta chains were found to be more clonally expanded and to have lower generation probabilities than equally common non-associated chains. The cohort was sequenced for TCR beta chains only, and without alpha or paired-chain data the features that could be detected were limited. Three of the identified cytomegalovirus-associated TCR beta chains were confirmed in vitro to be specific for cytomegalovirus antigens. A cluster of highly shared sequence variants was judged likely to be a technical artifact of the sequencing pipeline. When HLA alleles, especially DR and DQ, strongly co-occurred, attributing TCR associations to individual alleles was difficult. A later analysis found that TCR association rates varied across HLA loci, with DRB1 alleles showing the most associated TCRs and HLA-C alleles the fewest. The classifier was reported to diagnose cytomegalovirus status with high specificity and sensitivity in both the original cohort and the validation cohort. In a later analysis, about 16,000 TCR beta sequences were associated with specific HLA alleles at a false discovery rate of 0.05. A further reported finding was that TCR beta sequences accurately predicted the HLA-A and HLA-B alleles for most subjects in the first cohort. Sequencing depth was assumed to be roughly uniform across donors in the presence/absence analyses, though that assumption may not hold. In a later genetic analysis, a missense DCLRE1C variant was associated with V-gene and J-gene trimming of TCR beta chains, and the association was replicated in an independent cohort. A later analysis found that most CMV-associated TCR beta chains appeared HLA-restricted, with HLA associations seemingly driven largely by CMV exposure. In the study, 150 to 200 TCR beta chains were listed as associated with cytomegalovirus. Linkage disequilibrium might explain the correlated functional status among segregating V segments, but an unknown experimental factor could not be ruled out. Because counts were too low, approximately 18 rarely observed V segments, including chromosome 9 orphons, were excluded from the earlier analysis of a few hundred of the donors. A later genetic analysis reported fewer N-insertions in productive TCRs among donors in an Asian-associated ancestry cluster than the roughly 620-donor mean. Because HLA typing was missing for some donors at each locus, association tests included only the typed subset.

The cohort was made up of roughly 670 healthy bone marrow donors. Cohort members were all nominally healthy when sampled, although unrecorded immune exposures were likely present. The donor tested CMV seronegative, placing the donor among the 300 to 450 seronegative members of the cohort. A peripheral blood sample was collected from each donor, and TCR beta sequencing was performed on peripheral blood mononuclear cells. The Qiagen DNeasy Blood Extraction Kit was used to extract genomic DNA from the blood cell samples. With regard to this clone: The antigen it recognizes is unknown. Qualities for individual bases were not recorded, and no much larger clone is one base off.

The TCR originated in a man aged 55 to 69 in good health and CMV-seronegative. Sequenced: PBMCs.

For the CDR3, the sequence is CASSLPGVEQFF. The sequenced DNA: TGTGCCAGCAGCTTACCGGGGGTCGAGCAGTTCTTC. The chain couples TRBV7-9 to TRBJ2-1, and the D gene may be TRBD2, 6 bases matching. Including cysteine and phenylalanine, the CDR3 has 12 amino acids. This entry keeps only the CDR3 DNA: 36 bases, framed from base 1. V and J lose 2 bases and 10 bases, and a span of 9 bases separates them. The germline V gene encodes CDR1 SEHNR and CDR2 FQNEAQ (reference sequence).